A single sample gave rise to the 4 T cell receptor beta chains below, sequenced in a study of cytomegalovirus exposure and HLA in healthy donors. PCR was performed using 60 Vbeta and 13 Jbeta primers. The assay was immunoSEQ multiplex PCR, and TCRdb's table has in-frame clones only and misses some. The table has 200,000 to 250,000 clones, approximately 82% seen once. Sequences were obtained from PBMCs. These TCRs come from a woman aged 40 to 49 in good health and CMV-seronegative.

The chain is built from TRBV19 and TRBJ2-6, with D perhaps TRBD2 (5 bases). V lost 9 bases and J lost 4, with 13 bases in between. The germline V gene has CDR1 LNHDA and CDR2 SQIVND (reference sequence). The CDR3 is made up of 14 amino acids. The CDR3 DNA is TGTGCCAGCACGGGCCGAGGGGGGGCCAACGTCCTGACTTTC. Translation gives CASTGRGGANVLTF.

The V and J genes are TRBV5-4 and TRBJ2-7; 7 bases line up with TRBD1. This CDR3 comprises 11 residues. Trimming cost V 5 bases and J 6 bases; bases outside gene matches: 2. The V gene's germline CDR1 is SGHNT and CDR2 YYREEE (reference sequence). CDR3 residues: CASRDRREQYF. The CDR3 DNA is TGTGCCAGCAGGGACAGGCGCGAGCAGTACTTC.

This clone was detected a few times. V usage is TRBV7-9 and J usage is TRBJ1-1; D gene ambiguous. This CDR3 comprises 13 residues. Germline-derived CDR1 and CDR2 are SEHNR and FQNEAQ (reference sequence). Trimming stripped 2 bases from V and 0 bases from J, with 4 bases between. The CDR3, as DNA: TGTGCCAGCAGCTTACAAATGAACACTGAAGCTTTCTTT. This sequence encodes CASSLQMNTEAFF.

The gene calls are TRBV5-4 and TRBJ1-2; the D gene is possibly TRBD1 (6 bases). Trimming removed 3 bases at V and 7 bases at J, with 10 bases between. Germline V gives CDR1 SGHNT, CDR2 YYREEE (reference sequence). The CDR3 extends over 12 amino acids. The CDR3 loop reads CASSSNRVGYTF. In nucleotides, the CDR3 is TGTGCCAGCAGCTCCAACAGGGTTGGCTACACCTTC.